The 25 T cell receptor beta chains reported below all come from one sample, sequenced in a study of blood T cells in healthy people across ages. A second roughly 6 to 11 cycle PCR used barcoded and J-beta primers. TCRdb reanalysed the 5' RACE reads using MiXCR and keeps one entry per CDR3 protein. The sample lists roughly 1.4 million distinct CDR3 sequences; around 55% were seen once. The material sequenced was blood. Every receptor here comes from a young man in good health.

This sequence joins TRBV7-6 and TRBJ2-1; maybe TRBD2 (6 bases). Per the germline V gene, CDR1 is SGHVS and CDR2 is FNYEAQ. The CDR3 sequence is 16 residues long. Trimming stripped 1 base from V and 2 bases from J, with 12 bases between. The CDR3 DNA sequence: TGTGCCAGCAGCTTAGGGGAGGCTCTCACCTACAATGAGCAGTTCTTC. This encodes CASSLGEALTYNEQFF. Filled out from reference TRBV7-6 and TRBJ2-1, the complete variable domain reads GAGVSQSPRYKVTKRGQDVALRCDPISGHVSLYWYRQALGQGPEFLTYFNYEAQQDKSGLPNDRFSAERPEGSISTLTIQRTEQRDSAMYRCASSLGEALTYNEQFFGPGTRLTVL.

This clonotype was seen only once. Written as DNA, the CDR3 is TGCGCCAGCAGCTTGGATTCTACAGGGCCGGGCAATCAGCCCCAGCATTTT. This gives the protein CASSLDSTGPGNQPQHF. This rearrangement joins TRBV5-1 to TRBJ1-5; D perhaps matches TRBD1 (6 bases). V lost 0 bases and J lost 2, with 15 bases in between. The germline V gene encodes CDR1 SGHRS and CDR2 YFSETQ. CDR3 length: 17 residues. Based on the CDR3 plus reference TRBV5-1 and TRBJ1-5, the full variable domain is KAGVTQTPRYLIKTRGQQVTLSCSPISGHRSVSWYQQTPGQGLQFLFEYFSETQRNKGNFPGRFSGRQFSNSRSEMNVSTLELGDSALYLCASSLDSTGPGNQPQHFGDGTRLSIL.

The gene calls are TRBV3-1 and TRBJ2-4, with TRBD2 matching 7 bases. The DNA matches TRBJ2-7 better at its end, which makes the J call doubtful. This CDR3 is built from 13 residues. Germline CDR1 reads LGHDT; CDR2 reads YNNKEL (reference sequence). The CDR3 DNA reads as TGTGCCAGCAGCCATTCGGGAGGCTACGAGCAGTACTTC. This sequence encodes CASSHSGGYEQYF.

This chain links TRBV20-1 with TRBJ2-1, with 9 bases fitting TRBD1. The CDR3 is made up of 21 amino acids. CDR1 and CDR2 (germline): DFQATT, SNEGSKA (reference sequence). V lost 1 base, J lost 8 bases, and 27 bases stayed unmatched. CDR3 bases: TGCAGTGCTAGAGCCGGGGGTGAATGGAACTTACAGGGGGCAACTGGGGATGAGCAGTTCTTC. This gives the protein CSARAGGEWNLQGATGDEQFF.

This chain uses TRBV20-1 with TRBJ2-1; TRBD2 matches 7 bases. After removal of 6 bases from V and 6 bases from J, the junction contained 8 bases not matched to a gene. Germline V gene lookup returns CDR1 DFQATT and CDR2 SNEGSKA (reference sequence). This CDR3 is built from 13 residues. CDR3 protein: CSAREGLSNEQFF. CDR3 DNA: TGCAGTGCCAGGGAGGGACTGTCCAATGAGCAGTTCTTC.

There are a few counts of this clonotype. The chain joins TRBV7-2 to TRBJ2-5; D unclear. The J call is in doubt because the DNA end fits TRBJ2-7 better. The CDR3 extends over 13 amino acids. The germline gives CDR1 SGHTA, CDR2 FQGNSA. CDR3 sequence: CASSLAPLFEQYF. The CDR3 bases are TGTGCCAGCAGCTTAGCCCCTCTATTCGAGCAGTACTTC.

This clonotype appeared a few times. V and J are TRBV5-6 and TRBJ2-7; D unclear. Deletions cut 0 bases from V and 2 bases from J, with 12 bases between. The CDR3 extends over 15 amino acids. CDR1 SGHDT and CDR2 YYEEEE come from the germline V gene. CDR3 sequence: CASSLASKLTYEQYF. DNA of the CDR3: TGTGCCAGCAGCTTGGCCTCCAAGCTTACCTACGAGCAGTACTTC.

This clonotype was detected only a few times. V is TRBV29-1 and J is TRBJ2-4, with a possible D match to TRBD1 (6 bases). V was pared by 7 bases and J by 7 bases, with 14 bases between. CDR1 and CDR2 from the germline V gene are SQVTM and ANQGSEA. The CDR3 extends over 12 amino acids. CDR3 sequence reads: CSARQDRNIQYF. The CDR3 DNA sequence: TGCAGCGCGCGACAGGATCGCAACATTCAGTACTTC.

The CDR3 coding sequence is TGTGCCACCAGTGATTTAGGAGGGGCGTCCAATGAGCAGTTCTTC. Protein product: CATSDLGGASNEQFF. The V and J genes are TRBV24-1 and TRBJ2-1; weak D call: TRBD2 (6 bases). The germline gives CDR1 KGHDR, CDR2 SFDVKD. The CDR3 is 15 residues long. Trimming stripped 1 base from V and 6 bases from J, with 12 bases between.

This clonotype was detected a few times. The genes are TRBV6-4 and TRBJ2-3, with D uncertain. Trimming removed 0 bases from V and 3 bases from J, with 10 bases in between. CDR3 length: 15 residues. The germline CDR1 and CDR2 sequences are MRHNA and SNTAGT. The chain's CDR3 is CASSDSTRATDTQYF. The CDR3 nucleotides read TGTGCCAGCAGTGACTCGACCCGGGCGACAGATACGCAGTATTTT.

CDR3: CASGQTIKYTEAFF. CDR3 in DNA: TGTGCCAGCGGTCAAACAATAAAATACACTGAAGCTTTCTTT. The chain recombines TRBV6-2 or TRBV6-3 with TRBJ1-1; D not certain. V lost 8 bases to trimming and J lost 3 bases, with 16 bases between them. Germline CDR1 is MNHEY and CDR2 is SVGEGT. The CDR3 is made up of 14 amino acids.

The V and J genes are TRBV28 and TRBJ2-5, with 7 bases lining up with TRBD2. J lost 1 base, V lost 6 bases, and 2 bases had no gene match. The CDR3 is made up of 13 amino acids. In germline, CDR1 is MDHEN, CDR2 SYDVKM. The CDR3 here is CASRGGSQETQYF. The CDR3 DNA is TGTGCCAGCAGGGGGGGGTCCCAAGAGACCCAGTACTTC.

This clonotype was counted between two and nine times. The CDR3, as DNA: TGCGCCAGCAGCCAAGAGGTACAGGGTGGGACAGATACGCAGTATTTT. It specifies CASSQEVQGGTDTQYF. This chain joins TRBV4-1 and TRBJ2-3; D might be TRBD1 (6 bases). Germline CDR1 is MGHRA and CDR2 is YSYEKL. The CDR3 contains 16 residues. V was cut by 0 bases and J by 3 bases, with 13 bases left in between.

V and J are TRBV15 and TRBJ2-1, with D perhaps matching TRBD1 (6 bases). Germline V lookup: CDR1 LNHNV, CDR2 YYDKDF (reference sequence). The CDR3 covers 15 residues. V lost 3 bases, J lost 6 bases, and 15 bases lay in between. CDR3 protein: CATSRPTGHANEQFF. The DNA of the CDR3 is TGTGCCACCAGCAGGCCCACAGGGCACGCCAATGAGCAGTTCTTC. Based on the CDR3 plus reference TRBV15 and TRBJ2-1, the full variable domain is DAMVIQNPRYQVTQFGKPVTLSCSQTLNHNVMYWYQQKSSQAPKLLFHYYDKDFNNEADTPDNFQSRRPNTSFCFLDIRSPGLGDTAMYLCATSRPTGHANEQFFGPGTRLTVL.

Only a few counts were recorded for this clonotype. The chain carries TRBV7-6 and TRBJ2-3; no firm D call. The V gene lost 5 bases and the J gene lost 0 bases, with 12 bases spanning the gap. The CDR3 length is 15 residues. Germline V gene sequence: CDR1 SGHVS, CDR2 FNYEAQ. This CDR3 is CASSPPGVSTDTQYF. The CDR3 DNA reads as TGTGCCAGCAGCCCTCCAGGCGTAAGCACAGATACGCAGTATTTT.

This chain joins TRBV6-1 and TRBJ1-1; D is unresolved. The germline CDR1 and CDR2 sequences are MNHNS and SASEGT. This CDR3 is 13 amino acids long. The V gene lost 9 bases and the J gene lost 5 bases, with 16 bases spanning the gap. The CDR3 region has the DNA TGTGCCAGTTCGACTTGGCCGGGGACTGAAGCTTTCTTT. Its translation: CASSTWPGTEAFF.

The V call is TRBV5-1, the J call TRBJ2-1; 9 bases are a match to TRBD2. The germline CDR1 and CDR2 sequences are SGHRS and YFSETQ. The trim removed 0 bases at V and 6 bases at J, leaving 16 bases unmatched. The CDR3 sequence is 19 residues long. The CDR3 reads CASSLVAGESWRGFNEQFF. DNA of the CDR3: TGCGCCAGCAGCTTGGTAGCGGGAGAGAGTTGGCGCGGCTTCAATGAGCAGTTCTTC.

CDR3 bases: TGCGCCAGCAGCTCCTTGGGACAGACTAACTATGGCTACACCTTC. Translated, it gives CASSSLGQTNYGYTF. The chain combines TRBV5-1 with TRBJ1-2; 7 positions match TRBD1. In germline, CDR1 is SGHRS, CDR2 YFSETQ. This CDR3 is 15 amino acids long. Trimming removed 3 bases from V and 0 bases from J; junction bases left unmatched: 5.

The chain couples TRBV6-5 to TRBJ2-7; 13 nucleotides align to TRBD2. With 6 bases clipped from V and 7 bases from J, the junction kept 9 bases outside the gene matches. Germline CDR1 reads MNHEY; CDR2 reads SVGAGI. The CDR3 is made up of 15 amino acids. As DNA, the CDR3 is TGTGCCAGCAGGGGACTAGCGGGGACCTTCAATGAGCAGTACTTC. As protein: CASRGLAGTFNEQYF.

In its sample, this clonotype was seen a few times. The V and J genes are TRBV12-3 or TRBV12-4 and TRBJ2-4; the match to TRBD2 covers 9 bases. The tail of the sequence fits TRBJ2-5 better, so the J call may be wrong. The CDR3 is made up of 15 amino acids. The CDR3 loop reads CASSLLAGKQETQYF. CDR3 in DNA: TGTGCCAGCAGCCTGCTAGCGGGGAAACAAGAGACCCAGTACTTC.

Only a few counts were recorded for this clonotype. The CDR3 protein is CASSQAQNTEAFF. CDR3 sequence (DNA): TGTGCCAGCAGCCAAGCCCAAAACACTGAAGCTTTCTTT. The chain is built from TRBV3-1 and TRBJ1-1, with unresolved D. V lost 1 base to trimming and J lost 2 bases, with 5 bases between them. The germline V gene encodes CDR1 LGHDT and CDR2 YNNKEL (reference sequence). There are 13 residues in the CDR3.

This clonotype was observed a handful of times. J is TRBJ1-2 and V is TRBV2; D possibly corresponds to TRBD1 (6 bases). The germline V and J ends were trimmed by 5 bases and 4 bases, with 20 bases remaining between them. Germline V gives CDR1 SNHLY, CDR2 FYNNEI. CDR3 length equals 16 residues. CDR3 coding DNA: TGTGCCAGCAGTTCCGTCTCAAGGGGCAGGGGCTATGGCTACACCTTC. Translated: CASSSVSRGRGYGYTF.

The DNA for the CDR3 is TGCAGCGTTACGGGCGGGGGAAAGAGGACTGAAGCTTTCTTT. It translates to CSVTGGGKRTEAFF. The genes are TRBV29-1 and TRBJ1-1, with D possibly matching TRBD1 (5 bases). CDR1 is SQVTM, CDR2 ANQGSEA, per germline. The CDR3 totals 14 residues. Deletions cut 5 bases from V and 5 bases from J, with 18 bases between.

The V gene is TRBV30, the J gene TRBJ1-1; 8 bases align to TRBD1. Germline CDR1 reads GTSNPN; CDR2 reads SVGIG (reference sequence). CDR3 size: 14 residues. With 2 bases clipped from V and 1 base from J, the junction kept 3 bases outside the gene matches. CDR3 bases: TGTGCCTGGAGTCGTGACAGGGGGAACACTGAAGCTTTCTTT. Amino acid sequence: CAWSRDRGNTEAFF.

This clonotype was observed a handful of times. This chain links TRBV14 with TRBJ2-1; 9 positions agree with TRBD2. The CDR3 contains 15 residues. J was trimmed by 5 bases and V by 5 bases; bases with no gene match: 7. Germline lookup yields CDR1 SGHDN and CDR2 FVKESK. CDR3 residues: CASSDGTSSHNEQFF. The CDR3 coding sequence is TGTGCCAGCAGCGACGGGACTAGCAGTCACAATGAGCAGTTCTTC.